This T cell receptor beta chain derives from a study of blood T cell repertoires in COVID-19. Study-wide background: PBMCs, B-cell-depleted T cells, or T cells were the source of the cDNA or gDNA that made up the material.

Trimming removed 2 bases from V and 0 bases from J; junction bases left unmatched: 11. This CDR3 has 19 residues. Germline V gives CDR1 MNHEY, CDR2 SVGEGT. Original processing methods: Amplification with reference gene primers provided the estimates of nucleated cell counts. TCRdb's table, derived via immunoSEQ multiplex PCR, lists solely in-frame clones and lacks some. Clonal size and the V and J genes are those of that table, whereas D and trimming came from the DNA. The top ten hold about 12% of the sample, which has about 58,000 clones, almost 90% seen once. The chain employs TRBV6-2 or TRBV6-3 and TRBJ2-3; TRBD2 matches at 10 bases. Sequencing was carried out using peripheral blood. The source of this sequence is a man in his sixties with active COVID-19. The CDR3 DNA reads as TGTGCCAGCAGTTACGCGGGACTAGCGTCGGGGTTTAGCACAGATACGCAGTATTTT. This sequence encodes CASSYAGLASGFSTDTQYF.